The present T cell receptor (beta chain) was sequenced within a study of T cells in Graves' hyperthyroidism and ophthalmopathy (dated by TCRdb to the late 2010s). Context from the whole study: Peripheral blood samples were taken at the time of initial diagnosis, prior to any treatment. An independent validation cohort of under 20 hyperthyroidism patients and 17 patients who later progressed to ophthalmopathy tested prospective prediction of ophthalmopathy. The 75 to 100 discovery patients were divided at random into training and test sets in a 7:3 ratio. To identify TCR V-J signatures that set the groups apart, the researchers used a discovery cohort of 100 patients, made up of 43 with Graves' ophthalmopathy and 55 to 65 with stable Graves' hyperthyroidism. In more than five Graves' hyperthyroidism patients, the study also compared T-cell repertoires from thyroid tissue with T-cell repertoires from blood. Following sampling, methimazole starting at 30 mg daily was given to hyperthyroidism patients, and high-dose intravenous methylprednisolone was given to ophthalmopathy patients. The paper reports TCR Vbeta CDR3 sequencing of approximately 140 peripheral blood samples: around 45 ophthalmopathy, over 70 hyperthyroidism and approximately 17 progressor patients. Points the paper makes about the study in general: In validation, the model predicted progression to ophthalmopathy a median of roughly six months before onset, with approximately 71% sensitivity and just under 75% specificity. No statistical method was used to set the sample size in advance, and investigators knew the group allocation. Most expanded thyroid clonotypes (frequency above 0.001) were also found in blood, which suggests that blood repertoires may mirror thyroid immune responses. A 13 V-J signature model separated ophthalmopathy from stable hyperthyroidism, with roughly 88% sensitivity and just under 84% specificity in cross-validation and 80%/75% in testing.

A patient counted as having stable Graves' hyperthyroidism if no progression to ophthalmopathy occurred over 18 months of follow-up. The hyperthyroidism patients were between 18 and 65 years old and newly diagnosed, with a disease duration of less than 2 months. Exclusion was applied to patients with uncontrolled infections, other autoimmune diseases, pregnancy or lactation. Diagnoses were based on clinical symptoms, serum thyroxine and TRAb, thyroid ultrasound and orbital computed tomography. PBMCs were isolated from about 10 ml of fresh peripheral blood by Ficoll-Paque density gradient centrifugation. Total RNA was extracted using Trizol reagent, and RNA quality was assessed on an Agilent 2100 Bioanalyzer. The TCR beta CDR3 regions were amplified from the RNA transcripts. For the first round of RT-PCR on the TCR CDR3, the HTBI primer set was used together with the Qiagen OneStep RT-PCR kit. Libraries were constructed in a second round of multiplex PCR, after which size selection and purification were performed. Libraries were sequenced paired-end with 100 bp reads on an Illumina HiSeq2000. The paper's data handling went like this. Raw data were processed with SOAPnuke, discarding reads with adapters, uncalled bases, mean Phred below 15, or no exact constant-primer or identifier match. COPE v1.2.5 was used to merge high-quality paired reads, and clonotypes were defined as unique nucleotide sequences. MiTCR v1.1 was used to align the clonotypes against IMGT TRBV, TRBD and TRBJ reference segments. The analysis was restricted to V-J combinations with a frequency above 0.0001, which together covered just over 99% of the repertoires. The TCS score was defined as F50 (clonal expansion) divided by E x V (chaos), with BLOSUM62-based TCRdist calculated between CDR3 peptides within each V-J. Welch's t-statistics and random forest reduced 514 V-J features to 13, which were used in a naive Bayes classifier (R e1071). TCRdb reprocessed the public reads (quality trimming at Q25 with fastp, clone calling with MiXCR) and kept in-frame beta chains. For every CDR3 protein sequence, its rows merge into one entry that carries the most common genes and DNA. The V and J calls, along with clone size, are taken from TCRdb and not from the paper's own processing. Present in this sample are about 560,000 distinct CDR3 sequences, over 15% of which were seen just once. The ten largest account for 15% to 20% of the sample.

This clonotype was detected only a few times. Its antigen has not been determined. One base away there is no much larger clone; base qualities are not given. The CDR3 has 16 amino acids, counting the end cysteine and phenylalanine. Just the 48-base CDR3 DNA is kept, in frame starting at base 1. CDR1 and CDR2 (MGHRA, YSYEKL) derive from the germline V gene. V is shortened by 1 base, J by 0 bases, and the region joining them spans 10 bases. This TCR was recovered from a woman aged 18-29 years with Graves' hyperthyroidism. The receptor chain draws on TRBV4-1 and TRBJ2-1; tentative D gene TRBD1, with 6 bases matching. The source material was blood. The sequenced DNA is TGCGCCAGCAGCCAAGGGAACAGGGCCTCCTACAATGAGCAGTTCTTC. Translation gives CASSQGNRASYNEQFF.